The sequence of this T cell receptor beta chain was determined in a study of blood T cell repertoires in COVID-19 (dated by TCRdb to 2019 to 2021). Broadly, across the study: Samples from collaborators originated in the United States, Italy and Spain and spanned both the acute and convalescent phases of COVID-19. Where available, HLA class I and class II types were obtained from metadata supplied by the sample provider rather than from assay-based typing. The sample metadata nearly always contained a de-identified subject ID, COVID-19 status, age in years and sex. The dataset comprised deeply sampled blood TCRbeta repertoires from subjects exposed to, actively infected with, or recovered from COVID-19. Samples were obtained from the ongoing ImmuneRACE study (first 160 participants) and from roughly 1,300 subjects provided by 6 global collaborators. The prospective study material was composed of cDNA or gDNA derived from T cells, B-cell-depleted T cells, or PBMCs. The repertoires were made available in a free public database intended to serve as a resource for research on the immune response to SARS-CoV-2. Findings and caveats that apply to the study as a whole: The amount of clinical and demographic metadata varied by source and participant and was provided uncurated.

For this clone: Its target antigen remains unknown. It has no much larger one-base neighbor in the sample; base qualities were not kept.

TCRbeta CDR3 regions were amplified from genomic DNA by means of the immunoSEQ Assay, a bias-controlled multiplex PCR. Turning to the authors' computational methods: The number of nucleated cells in each sample was estimated from the amplification of reference gene primers within the assay. To quantify the absolute abundance of each unique TCRbeta CDR3 rearrangement, sequence reads were collapsed and filtered. For each sample, productive Simpson clonality was calculated as the square root of Simpson's diversity index over productive rearrangements. Entries here come from immuneACCESS through TCRdb and include only in-frame sequences with V and J called. Some clones fail to appear in such tables; in the studies checked, an unresolved V gene covers under half of the shortfall, and the cause of the remainder is unknown. V and J calls and clone size are as listed in that table; D and trimming were resolved from the DNA. The sample profile shows 150,000 to 200,000 clones; around 85% of them were found once. About 9.1% of the sample lies in the top ten.

V loses 9 bases, J loses 6 bases, and the germline ends lie 30 bases apart. From the cysteine up to the phenylalanine, the CDR3 has a length of 17 residues. The DNA shown is the 51-base CDR3, in frame from base 1. In the germline V gene, CDR1 corresponds to SGHRS and CDR2 to YFSETQ. The collaborating institutions used their own protocols to collect whole blood in K2EDTA tubes. For TCRbeta analysis, collaborator samples were shipped as frozen whole blood, as isolated PBMCs, or as DNA extracted from either sample type. The sequence links TRBV5-1 to TRBJ1-2; TRBD1 is perhaps the D gene, given 5 matching bases. The receptor was isolated from a woman of 80 years or more with acute or convalescent COVID-19. Sample: peripheral blood. CDR3 region: CATQRGGPAFGGDGYTF. The sequenced DNA: TGCGCCACCCAGAGGGGAGGTCCGGCTTTCGGTGGGGATGGCTACACCTTC.